Each of the 31 T cell receptor beta chains below was sequenced from the same sample in a study of OX40 agonist ivuxolimab in advanced cancers. Assay used: immunoSEQ multiplex PCR; TCRdb lists only in-frame clones, some missing. The sample records about 73,000 clones, around nine tenths being singletons. The source material was CD4+ or CD8+ T cells sorted from blood, sampled in a trial of the OX40 agonist ivuxolimab. Every receptor here comes from an adult with an advanced solid tumor such as melanoma, head and neck, liver or kidney cancer.

The rearrangement joins TRBV7-2 to TRBJ2-1, with 11 bases identical to TRBD2. J was trimmed by 5 bases and V by 7 bases; bases with no gene match: 10. Germline CDR1 is SGHTA and CDR2 is FQGNSA. The CDR3 has 16 residues. In DNA, the CDR3 is TGTGCCAGCACCTCTTCGGGGACTAGCGGTAACAATGAGCAGTTCTTC. It specifies CASTSSGTSGNNEQFF.

This chain links TRBV19 with TRBJ2-6, with D hard to call. CDR3 length: 17 residues. From germline, CDR1 is LNHDA and CDR2 SQIVND (reference sequence). The V end was cut by 0 bases, the J end by 0 bases, with 9 bases between. In nucleotides, the CDR3 is TGTGCCAGTAGTATAGAACAGCCCCCCTCTGGGGCCAACGTCCTGACTTTC. It translates to CASSIEQPPSGANVLTF.

The chain links TRBV18 to TRBJ1-5; no firm D call. CDR3 length: 13 residues. Trimming took 5 bases from V and 5 from J, leaving 10 bases between them. CDR1 and CDR2 from the germline V gene are KGHSH and LQKENI. The CDR3 sequence is CASSLLSDQPQHF. The DNA for the CDR3 is TGTGCCAGCTCATTATTAAGCGATCAGCCCCAGCATTTT.

The rearrangement uses TRBV5-8 and TRBJ2-3, with D tentatively TRBD2 (6 bases). Trimming took 1 base from V and 1 from J, leaving 13 bases between them. CDR1 SGHTS and CDR2 YDEGEE come from the germline V gene. The CDR3 extends over 16 amino acids. CDR3 sequence: CASSLRGGGGTDTQYF. The CDR3 DNA reads TGTGCCAGCAGCTTGAGGGGAGGCGGGGGCACAGATACGCAGTATTTT.

This clone occurred once. The CDR3 nucleotides read TGTGCCAGTAGGGGGACCAATACGCAGTATTTT. Encoded protein: CASRGTNTQYF. V and J are TRBV19 and TRBJ2-3; D is tentatively TRBD1 or TRBD2 (5 bases each). Germline V lookup: CDR1 LNHDA, CDR2 SQIVND (reference sequence). There are 11 residues in the CDR3. Trimming left V 6 bases short and J 7 bases short, with 8 bases between.

The chain joins TRBV11-2 to TRBJ2-5; the D gene is possibly TRBD1 (6 bases). Germline V gene lookup returns CDR1 SGHAT and CDR2 FQNNGV. V was clipped by 5 bases and J by 3 bases, with 10 bases between them. This CDR3 region has 13 residues. CDR3 sequence reads: CASSTGTKETQYF. The CDR3 DNA follows: TGTGCCAGCAGCACAGGGACCAAAGAGACCCAGTACTTC. The full variable domain, rest sourced from reference TRBV11-2 and TRBJ2-5, is EAGVAQSPRYKIIEKRQSVAFWCNPISGHATLYWYQQILGQGPKLLIQFQNNGVVDDSQLPKDRFSAERLKGVDSTLKIQPAKLEDSAVYLCASSTGTKETQYFGPGTRLLVL.

The V and J genes are TRBV4-3 and TRBJ2-3, with 11 nucleotides matching TRBD2. The CDR3 is 17 amino acids. Unmatched junction bases numbered 8, after V lost 1 base and J lost 5 bases. CDR1 is LGHNA, CDR2 YSLEER, per germline. The CDR3 coding sequence is TGCGCCAGCAGCCAAGGCACTAGCGGGAGTTGGAGAGATACGCAGTATTTT. It codes for CASSQGTSGSWRDTQYF.

The chain is built from TRBV4-2 and TRBJ2-7; no reliable D call. Deletions cut 1 base from V and 6 bases from J, with 7 bases between. Germline V gene lookup returns CDR1 LGHNA and CDR2 YNFKEQ. CDR3 size: 12 residues. The CDR3 is CASSQVGREQYF. The CDR3 nucleotides are TGTGCCAGCAGCCAAGTCGGTCGCGAGCAGTACTTC.

The chain uses TRBV5-1 and TRBJ1-5; D not resolved. Germline assignment: CDR1 SGHRS and CDR2 YFSETQ. V was clipped by 4 bases and J by 4 bases, with 9 bases between them. The CDR3 spans 13 residues. The CDR3 DNA reads as TGCGCCAGCAGCGAGGACGGTAATCAGCCCCAGCATTTT. It specifies CASSEDGNQPQHF.

This chain joins TRBV7-2 and TRBJ2-5; D is unclear. Germline values: CDR1 SGHTA, CDR2 FQGNSA. The V end was cut by 0 bases, the J end by 0 bases, with 8 bases between. This CDR3 has 15 residues. DNA of the CDR3: TGTGCCAGCAGCTTAGCAGACGGGTACCAAGAGACCCAGTACTTC. Amino acids: CASSLADGYQETQYF.

V gene TRBV11-3 combines with J gene TRBJ2-3; 10 bases map to TRBD2. Germline loops: CDR1 SGHNT, CDR2 YENEEA. This CDR3 comprises 16 residues. J lost 3 bases, V lost 4 bases, and 7 bases had no gene match. DNA for the CDR3: TGTGCCAGCAGCTCAAGAAGCGGGAGGGCGACAGATACGCAGTATTTT. As protein: CASSSRSGRATDTQYF.

The chain joins TRBV10-3 to TRBJ2-5; the D gene is possibly TRBD2 (6 bases). The CDR3 loop spans 15 amino acids. Trimming shortened V by 0 bases and J by 5 bases, and 13 bases separated the two germline ends. Germline V lookup: CDR1 ENHRY, CDR2 SYGVKD. Written as DNA, the CDR3 is TGTGCCATCAGTGAGTCGCGGGACGTTCGGGAGACCCAGTACTTC. The encoded protein is CAISESRDVRETQYF.

This chain connects TRBV7-9 to TRBJ2-1, with 10 bases aligning to TRBD2. Germline V gene lookup returns CDR1 SEHNR and CDR2 FQNEAQ (reference sequence). The CDR3 sequence is 16 residues long. V shed 5 bases and J 4 bases; nucleotides not matched to a gene: 8. The CDR3 DNA reads TGTGCCAGCAGCCCCGCTAGCGGGAGTAGATACAATGAGCAGTTCTTC. Protein product: CASSPASGSRYNEQFF.

This chain connects TRBV29-1 to TRBJ1-4; weak D call: TRBD1 (6 bases). The germline gives CDR1 SQVTM, CDR2 ANQGSEA. V was pared by 4 bases and J by 7 bases, with 10 bases between. This CDR3 is 12 amino acids long. For the CDR3, the DNA is TGCAGCGTTGTGACAGGAGCTGAAAAACTGTTTTTT. Translating gives CSVVTGAEKLFF.

The chain uses TRBV28 and TRBJ2-6; D call uncertain. Germline assignment: CDR1 MDHEN and CDR2 SYDVKM. V lost 6 bases and J lost 2, with 8 bases in between. The CDR3 totals 14 residues. The CDR3 DNA is TGTGCCAGCAGCCTTCGGGCTGGGGCCAACGTCCTGACTTTC. Its translation is CASSLRAGANVLTF.

The gene calls are TRBV6-5 and TRBJ2-7; D is undetermined. V lost 8 bases to trimming and J lost 2 bases, with 16 bases between them. CDR3 size: 14 residues. Germline CDR1 MNHEY, CDR2 SVGAGI. CDR3 in amino acids: CASGPLIRTYEQYF. CDR3 bases: TGTGCCAGCGGACCACTAATACGAACCTACGAGCAGTACTTC.

This chain connects TRBV18 to TRBJ2-4; weak D call: TRBD2 (6 bases). The CDR3 has 20 amino acids. Germline V gene data show CDR1 as KGHSH and CDR2 as LQKENI. Trimming shortened V by 3 bases and J by 0 bases, and 24 bases separated the two germline ends. The DNA of the CDR3 is TGTGCCAGCTCACCCGCAAGGAGGGGTTTGAGGGACCAAGCCAAAAACATTCAGTACTTC. This translates into CASSPARRGLRDQAKNIQYF.

This chain uses TRBV5-6 with TRBJ2-1; D possibly corresponds to TRBD2 (5 bases). The CDR3 has 14 amino acids. Per the germline V gene, CDR1 is SGHDT and CDR2 is YYEEEE. V lost 1 base to trimming and J lost 9 bases, with 14 bases between them. The CDR3 spells CASSLKRPWGEQFF. In DNA, the CDR3 is TGTGCCAGCAGCTTGAAGCGGCCTTGGGGTGAGCAGTTCTTC.

The chain employs TRBV7-2 and TRBJ2-5, with 9 bases fitting TRBD1. The junction had 10 bases not matched to a gene; V was cut back by 5 bases and J by 3 bases. Germline CDR1 and CDR2: SGHTA and FQGNSA. CDR3 size: 16 residues. The CDR3 nucleotides read TGTGCCAGCAGCCACAGTCCCGGGACAGGGAAAGAGACCCAGTACTTC. Translated: CASSHSPGTGKETQYF. The full variable domain, completed using reference TRBV7-2 and TRBJ2-5, is GAGVSQSPSNKVTEKGKDVELRCDPISGHTALYWYRQSLGQGLEFLIYFQGNSAPDKSGLPSDRFSAERTGGSVSTLTIQRTQQEDSAVYLCASSHSPGTGKETQYFGPGTRLLVL.

The genes are TRBV5-1 and TRBJ2-1; tentatively, D is TRBD2 (6 bases). Germline V gene data show CDR1 as SGHRS and CDR2 as YFSETQ. This CDR3 has 16 residues. Trimming cost V 4 bases and J 0 bases, with 14 bases left between them. The CDR3 nucleotides read TGCGCCAGCAGCCAAAACCTAGCGCCCTCCTACAATGAGCAGTTCTTC. Translating it yields CASSQNLAPSYNEQFF.

The chain has TRBV4-3 and TRBJ2-1, with D perhaps matching TRBD1 or TRBD2 (5 bases each). This CDR3 comprises 13 residues. With 1 base removed from V and 9 bases from J, the gap between germline ends came to 10 bases. From germline, CDR1 is LGHNA and CDR2 YSLEER. CDR3 DNA: TGCGCCAGCAGCCAAGGCCGGGGACCTGAGCAGTTCTTC. Its protein is CASSQGRGPEQFF.

This clone was seen a few times. The chain uses TRBV7-2 and TRBJ2-1; possible D gene TRBD1, 5 bases. V lost 5 bases to trimming and J lost 7 bases, with 15 bases between them. Germline V gene lookup returns CDR1 SGHTA and CDR2 FQGNSA. The CDR3 length is 14 residues. CDR3 in DNA: TGTGCCAGCAGCCAGGCGGTTGGGGCAAATGAGCAGTTCTTC. Protein product: CASSQAVGANEQFF.

In DNA form, the CDR3 reads TGTGCCAGCAGCGAAGGGGGACAGTCCCGCTACGAGCAGTACTTC. This encodes CASSEGGQSRYEQYF. This sequence joins TRBV9 and TRBJ2-7, with TRBD1 identical over 7 bases. Germline values: CDR1 SGDLS, CDR2 YYNGEE. V lost 3 bases, J lost 3 bases, and 9 bases stayed unmatched. The CDR3 covers 15 residues.

The chain recombines TRBV6-6 with TRBJ2-7; 9 bases are a match to TRBD2. V shed 5 bases and J 2 bases; nucleotides not matched to a gene: 4. CDR1 and CDR2 (germline): MNHNY, SVGAGI (reference sequence). This CDR3 is 14 amino acids long. The CDR3 region is CASSLSGRAYEQYF. CDR3 coding DNA: TGTGCCAGCAGTCTTAGCGGGAGAGCCTACGAGCAGTACTTC.

This chain links TRBV7-2 with TRBJ1-1; 7 bases map to TRBD1. In germline, CDR1 is SGHTA, CDR2 FQGNSA. V lost 3 bases and J lost 0; bases outside the gene matches: 4. The CDR3 spans 15 residues. The CDR3 DNA reads TGTGCCAGCAGCTTCAACAGGGGCCTGAACACTGAAGCTTTCTTT. Its protein is CASSFNRGLNTEAFF. The variable domain in full, completed from reference TRBV7-2 and TRBJ1-1, reads GAGVSQSPSNKVTEKGKDVELRCDPISGHTALYWYRQSLGQGLEFLIYFQGNSAPDKSGLPSDRFSAERTGGSVSTLTIQRTQQEDSAVYLCASSFNRGLNTEAFFGQGTRLTVV.

The chain combines TRBV4-1 with TRBJ2-5, with 11 bases matching TRBD2. The J call may be mistaken, given a closer DNA end match to TRBJ2-7. There are 16 residues in the CDR3. Germline CDR1 reads MGHRA; CDR2 reads YSYEKL. In nucleotides, the CDR3 is TGCGCCAGCAGCCAAGGGGTGACTAGCGGGAACTACGAGCAGTACTTC. Its translation is CASSQGVTSGNYEQYF.

V gene TRBV28 combines with J gene TRBJ2-7; TRBD2 is a possible D gene (6 bases). CDR3 length: 14 residues. The V gene's germline CDR1 is MDHEN and CDR2 SYDVKM. V dropped 6 bases and J dropped 2 bases, with 14 bases sitting between them. The CDR3 nucleotides read TGTGCCAGCAGCCCCGGGACTCTACCCTACGAGCAGTACTTC. Translated: CASSPGTLPYEQYF. Full variable domain (outside the CDR3, taken from reference TRBV28 and TRBJ2-7): DVKVTQSSRYLVKRTGEKVFLECVQDMDHENMFWYRQDPGLGLRLIYFSYDVKMKEKGDIPEGYSVSREKKERFSLILESASTNQTSMYLCASSPGTLPYEQYFGPGTRLTVT.

The chain couples TRBV11-3 to TRBJ1-1; D not certain. The CDR3 totals 13 residues. Germline CDR1 is SGHNT and CDR2 is YENEEA. Trimming cost V 5 bases and J 1 base, with 8 bases left between them. Here the CDR3 DNA reads TGTGCCAGCAGCCGCGAAGCGAACACTGAAGCTTTCTTT. Translation: CASSREANTEAFF.

The chain couples TRBV30 to TRBJ2-6, with D possibly matching TRBD2 (5 bases). V was cut by 0 bases and J by 0 bases, with 9 bases left in between. CDR3 length: 16 residues. Looked up from germline, CDR1 is GTSNPN and CDR2 is SVGIG (reference sequence). CDR3 residues: CAWSVPGFSGANVLTF. The CDR3 DNA sequence: TGTGCCTGGAGTGTACCGGGGTTCTCTGGGGCCAACGTCCTGACTTTC.

This rearrangement joins TRBV5-1 to TRBJ2-6; tentative D call: TRBD2 (5 bases). V was clipped by 4 bases and J by 1 base, with 24 bases between them. The CDR3 extends over 20 amino acids. From germline, CDR1 is SGHRS and CDR2 YFSETQ. CDR3 protein: CASSQDTYGDLNSGANVLTF. The CDR3, as DNA: TGCGCCAGCAGCCAAGATACTTACGGGGATTTAAATTCTGGGGCCAACGTCCTGACTTTC.

The chain couples TRBV30 to TRBJ1-5; D might be TRBD1 (6 bases). V dropped 2 bases and J dropped 2 bases, with 16 bases sitting between them. There are 16 residues in the CDR3. In germline, CDR1 is GTSNPN, CDR2 SVGIG (reference sequence). The CDR3 DNA is TGTGCCTGGAGTAAACCGGGGGCGCGCGGCAATCAGCCCCAGCATTTT. Protein: CAWSKPGARGNQPQHF. The full variable domain, rest sourced from reference TRBV30 and TRBJ1-5, is SQTIHQWPATLVQPVGSPLSLECTVEGTSNPNLYWYRQAAGRGLQLLFYSVGIGQISSEVPQNLSASRPQDRQFILSSKKLLLSDSGFYLCAWSKPGARGNQPQHFGDGTRLSIL.